A single TCR beta chain is shown here with its context. Its antigen is unidentified. The CDR3 totals 13 residues. Germline V CDR1 and CDR2: SEHNR, FQNEAQ (reference sequence). Trimming stripped 1 base from V and 4 bases from J, with 7 bases between. This record comes from a study of shared clonotypes between healthy human individuals. The study's findings and limits: Researchers sampled blood only, noting tissue repertoires likely differ.

CD45RO-negative, CCR7-positively selected cells formed the naive CD8 fraction, excluding terminally differentiated effector memory CD45RA+ cells. The repertoire was sequenced with immunoSEQ multiplex PCR; TCRdb's copy has only in-frame clones and lacks some. The table lists about 680,000 clones, 90% to 95% of them singletons. The chain recombines TRBV7-9 with TRBJ1-2; D not certain. The sequenced sample consisted of naive CD8+ T cells sorted from blood. The clonotype comes from a man aged 25 to 40 in good health. CDR3 amino acids: CASSLDAGYGYTF. The CDR3 DNA follows: TGTGCCAGCAGCTTAGACGCAGGCTATGGCTACACCTTC.